This T cell receptor (beta chain) comes out of a study of T cell responses to AZD1222 COVID-19 vaccine. Across the study: Pooled samples include second doses given at about 4 or 12 weeks. Study-level points and caveats: The number of AZD1222 recipients seropositive at baseline was only five to seven.

Germline CDR1 MNHNY, CDR2 SVGAGI (reference sequence). Deletions cut 5 bases from V and 5 bases from J, with 21 bases between. The CDR3 sequence is 16 residues long. Remarks on this clone: As yet, its antigen is unknown.

Profiled with immunoSEQ multiplex PCR; TCRdb holds only in-frame clones, not every one. The sample includes about 83,000 clones, 86% of them seen just once. The material was peripheral blood, obtained on day 0 of AZD1222 vaccination. The sequence was obtained from an adult in good health. V is TRBV6-6 and J is TRBJ1-2; possible D gene TRBD1, 6 bases. The CDR3 DNA follows: TGTGCCAGCAGTCGAGCTGGGGGGGGCTTAAAATATGGCTACACCTTC. Its protein is CASSRAGGGLKYGYTF.